Listed below are T cell receptor beta chains from one sample, sequenced in a study of beta chain features in type 1 diabetes. TCRdb's table, derived via immunoSEQ multiplex PCR, lists solely in-frame clones and lacks some. The table has just over 600,000 clones, about 14% seen once. Sequencing was carried out using naive CD4+ T cells from blood. The receptors were sampled from a man between 18 and 35 years old in good health. Both conserved end residues are part of each CDR3. Fields, in order: clone size, D gene, V gene, CDR3 length, J gene, CDR3 protein, CDR3 DNA. The D gene is left open where the match is weak. For some rows the clone size is stated as once, few or many, or as a class when expanded; others skip it.

>few|NA|TRBV19|14|TRBJ1-1
CASSKQVFGTEAFF
TGTGCCAGTAGTAAACAGGTATTTGGCACTGAAGCTTTCTTT
>NA|TRBD1|TRBV29-1|12|TRBJ1-1
CSANSGQAEAFF
TGCAGCGCTAACAGTGGACAGGCTGAAGCTTTCTTT
>NA|TRBD2|TRBV9|14|TRBJ2-5
CASSGDLAGGTQYF
TGTGCCAGCAGCGGGGACCTAGCGGGGGGGACCCAGTACTTC
>few|TRBD1|TRBV28|14|TRBJ2-7
CASRLGQASYEQYF
TGTGCCAGCAGGTTGGGACAGGCATCCTACGAGCAGTACTTC
>NA|NA|TRBV28|14|TRBJ1-2
CASTFSGQTYGYTF
TGTGCCAGCACCTTCTCCGGACAGACCTATGGCTACACCTTC
>few|NA|TRBV7-3|14|TRBJ2-3
CASSRRVGTDTQYF
TGTGCCAGCAGCCGGAGGGTGGGCACAGATACGCAGTATTTT
>NA|NA|TRBV5-4|14|TRBJ2-3
CANKRDKLTDTQYF
TGTGCCAACAAACGGGACAAACTCACAGATACGCAGTATTTT
>NA|TRBD2|TRBV10-3|13|TRBJ2-1
CATGASGDNEQFF
TGTGCCACGGGGGCTAGCGGGGACAATGAGCAGTTCTTC
>NA|NA|TRBV20-1|9|TRBJ1-1
CSATRGAFF
TGCAGTGCTACGCGGGGAGCTTTCTTT
>many|NA|TRBV7-9|15|TRBJ2-7
CASSLVERGTYEQYF
TGTGCCAGCAGCCTGGTAGAACGCGGAACCTACGAGCAGTACTTC
>NA|TRBD2|TRBV4-2|19|TRBJ2-5
CASSQEIGFSGGPQETQYF
TGTGCCAGCAGCCAAGAGATAGGGTTTAGCGGGGGACCCCAAGAGACCCAGTACTTC
>NA|NA|TRBV28|15|TRBJ2-7
CASTLGVGPTYEQYF
TGTGCCAGCACCCTAGGGGTGGGTCCTACCTACGAGCAGTACTTC
>few|TRBD1|TRBV29-1|18|TRBJ2-6
CSVGALAGDSSGANVLTF
TGCAGCGTTGGGGCTCTTGCAGGGGACAGCTCTGGGGCCAACGTCCTGACTTTC
>NA|NA|TRBV7-2|13|TRBJ1-2
CASSPWDGGGYTF
TGTGCCAGCAGCCCCTGGGACGGGGGTGGCTACACCTTC
>NA|NA|TRBV19|14|TRBJ1-5
CASSPSSGWQPQHF
TGTGCCAGTAGTCCCAGTTCTGGCTGGCAGCCCCAGCATTTT
>NA|NA|TRBV13|16|TRBJ2-4
CASSSGRLLAKNIQYF
TGTGCCAGCAGCTCCGGCCGCCTACTAGCCAAAAACATTCAGTACTTC
>few|NA|TRBV29-1|14|TRBJ1-2
CSVEKRLANYGYTF
TGCAGCGTTGAAAAACGGTTAGCTAACTATGGCTACACCTTC
>NA|NA|TRBV5-1|15|TRBJ2-7
CASSSGRGRNYEQYF
TGCGCCAGCAGCTCGGGACGGGGAAGAAACTACGAGCAGTACTTC
>few|NA|TRBV9|15|TRBJ1-5
CASSVGWAGYQPQHF
TGTGCCAGCAGCGTAGGGTGGGCAGGGTATCAGCCCCAGCATTTT
>NA|NA|TRBV5-1|13|TRBJ1-2
CASSLGGDYGYTF
TGCGCCAGCAGCTTGGGGGGAGACTATGGCTACACCTTC
>NA|NA|TRBV7-2|15|TRBJ1-4
CASSRQDSFNEKLFF
TGTGCCAGCAGCCGACAGGACAGCTTTAATGAAAAACTGTTTTTT
>many|NA|TRBV7-9|14|TRBJ1-1
CASSLQLGNTEAFF
TGTGCCAGCAGCCTGCAGTTGGGGAACACTGAAGCTTTCTTT
>NA|NA|TRBV11-2|13|TRBJ2-3
CASSGGPRDTQYF
TGTGCCAGCAGCGGGGGCCCGCGGGATACGCAGTATTTT
>NA|NA|TRBV4-1|12|TRBJ2-5
CASSRPQETQYF
TGCGCCAGCAGCCGTCCTCAAGAGACCCAGTACTTC
>NA|NA|TRBV5-1|12|TRBJ2-3
CASRLGTDTQYF
TGCGCCAGCAGACTAGGCACAGATACGCAGTATTTT
>few|NA|TRBV25-1|13|TRBJ2-4
CASSSGRKNIQYF
TGTGCCAGCAGCTCCGGGAGAAAAAACATTCAGTACTTC
>few|TRBD1|TRBV4-2|14|TRBJ1-4
CASSPRQGAEKLFF
TGTGCCAGCAGCCCCCGACAGGGCGCTGAAAAACTGTTTTTT
>NA|TRBD1|TRBV18|13|TRBJ2-4
CASSPDRVSIQYF
TGTGCCAGCTCACCAGACAGGGTGAGCATTCAGTACTTC
>NA|NA|TRBV27|12|TRBJ1-2
CASSLLRGGYTF
TGTGCCAGCAGTTTATTGCGAGGTGGCTACACCTTC
>NA|NA|TRBV7-9|14|TRBJ1-1
CASSRLGPGTEAFF
TGTGCCAGCAGCCGTCTAGGGCCGGGGACTGAAGCTTTCTTT
>NA|NA|TRBV7-6|13|TRBJ2-3
CAIALPGADTQYF
TGTGCCATCGCTCTTCCAGGGGCAGATACGCAGTATTTT
>few|NA|TRBV5-4|15|TRBJ2-7
CASSLREGNAYEQYF
TGTGCCAGCAGCTTGAGAGAGGGCAACGCCTACGAGCAGTACTTC
>NA|TRBD2|TRBV4-2|18|TRBJ2-4
CASSQLAGIPLAKNIQYF
TGTGCCAGCAGCCAACTAGCGGGGATACCCTTAGCCAAAAACATTCAGTACTTC
>NA|NA|TRBV9|16|TRBJ1-5
CASSVEGQEGGQPQHF
TGTGCCAGCAGCGTAGAGGGTCAAGAAGGTGGTCAGCCCCAGCATTTT
>NA|NA|TRBV28|14|TRBJ1-2
CASSGPDSAYGYTF
TGTGCCAGCAGTGGACCAGACAGTGCCTATGGCTACACCTTC
>NA|NA|TRBV15|16|TRBJ1-2
CATSREDVQGGYGYTF
TGTGCCACCAGCAGAGAAGACGTCCAGGGTGGTTATGGCTACACCTTC
>NA|NA|TRBV5-1|14|TRBJ1-5
CASSLGPGSQPQHF
TGCGCCAGCAGCTTGGGCCCAGGGTCTCAGCCCCAGCATTTT
>NA|NA|TRBV5-6|13|TRBJ2-5
CASSLYMGETQYF
TGTGCCAGCAGCTTGTATATGGGTGAGACCCAGTACTTC
>NA|TRBD1|TRBV28|15|TRBJ2-1
CASSSPGQGYNEQFF
TGTGCCAGCAGTTCCCCGGGACAGGGATACAATGAGCAGTTCTTC
>few|TRBD1|TRBV6-5|15|TRBJ2-3
CASRLDRGGTDTQYF
TGTGCCAGCAGACTCGACAGGGGCGGCACAGATACGCAGTATTTT
>NA|TRBD1|TRBV10-3|21|TRBJ2-7
CAISEGPLALSSGTGSYEQYF
TGTGCCATCAGTGAGGGCCCCCTGGCCCTTTCCTCCGGGACAGGGAGCTACGAGCAGTACTTC
>NA|NA|TRBV9|12|TRBJ2-2
CASSVNTGELFF
TGTGCCAGCAGCGTAAACACCGGGGAGCTGTTTTTT
>NA|NA|TRBV27|14|TRBJ1-2
CASSLRGFRNGYTF
TGTGCCAGCAGTTTAAGAGGGTTTCGGAATGGCTACACCTTC
>few|NA|TRBV5-1|13|TRBJ1-2
CASSIGANYGYTF
TGCGCCAGCAGCATAGGGGCGAACTATGGCTACACCTTC
>few|TRBD2|TRBV9|16|TRBJ2-2
CASSVVPSGYTGELFF
TGTGCCAGCAGCGTAGTACCTAGCGGTTACACCGGGGAGCTGTTTTTT
>few|NA|TRBV5-4|13|TRBJ2-3
CASSPVRGDTQYF
TGTGCCAGCAGCCCCGTTAGGGGCGATACGCAGTATTTT
>NA|NA|TRBV28|15|TRBJ2-7
CASNTGALSSYEQYF
TGTGCCAGCAACACAGGAGCCTTGAGCTCCTACGAGCAGTACTTC
>few|TRBD1|TRBV20-1|9|TRBJ1-1
CSADRVPFF
TGCAGTGCGGACAGGGTCCCTTTCTTT
>NA|NA|TRBV21-1|17|TRBJ2-1
CASSKTGLAGSYNEQFF
TGTGCCAGCAGCAAAACGGGACTAGCGGGATCCTACAATGAGCAGTTCTTC
>NA|NA|TRBV5-1|13|TRBJ2-2
CASSSTFTGELFF
TGCGCCAGCAGCTCAACATTCACCGGGGAGCTGTTTTTT
>few|NA|TRBV29-1|12|TRBJ2-7
CSATQGWDEQYF
TGCAGTGCAACACAGGGTTGGGACGAGCAGTACTTC
>few|TRBD1|TRBV28|15|TRBJ2-3
CASSLGGQGADTQYF
TGTGCCAGCAGTTTAGGCGGACAGGGAGCAGATACGCAGTATTTT
>NA|NA|TRBV4-3|14|TRBJ1-6
CASSQGRDNSPLHF
TGCGCCAGCAGCCAAGGCAGAGATAATTCACCCCTCCACTTT
>NA|NA|TRBV5-1|12|TRBJ2-7
CASSSGRNEQYF
TGCGCCAGCAGCTCGGGACGGAACGAGCAGTACTTC
>NA|TRBD1|TRBV30|13|TRBJ1-1
CAWRGQGNTEAFF
TGTGCCTGGAGGGGACAGGGTAACACTGAAGCTTTCTTT